This TCR beta chain was identified during a study of T cells in Graves' hyperthyroidism and ophthalmopathy. Amplification targeted TCR beta CDR3 regions from RNA transcripts. Using the HTBI primer set, a first-round RT-PCR was run on the TCR CDR3. TCRdb reprocessed the multiplex PCR reads via MiXCR and lists one record per CDR3 protein. The sample lists a few hundred thousand distinct CDR3 sequences, 25% seen once, with 70% to 75% in the top ten. V was cut by 2 bases and J by 0 bases, with 5 bases left in between. Per germline, CDR1 DFQATT and CDR2 SNEGSKA (reference sequence). CDR3 length equals 13 residues. Used for diagnoses were clinical symptoms, serum thyroxine and TRAb, thyroid ultrasound and orbital computed tomography.

Material: blood. The chain employs TRBV20-1 and TRBJ1-3; D not certain. This receptor was identified in a man between 50 and 59 years old with Graves' hyperthyroidism. The CDR3 DNA sequence: TGCAGTGCTAGATTGGGCTCTGGAAACACCATATATTTT. Amino acid sequence: CSARLGSGNTIYF.